One T cell receptor beta chain is described in this entry. This sample is drawn from a study of blood T cell repertoires in COVID-19. At the level of the study: COVID-19 samples from acute and convalescent phases originated in the United States, Italy and Spain. In each case, the material was cDNA or gDNA derived from T cells, B-cell-depleted T cells, or PBMCs.

From germline, CDR1 is SGHNT and CDR2 YYREEE (reference sequence). Trimming removed 0 bases from V and 7 bases from J, with 14 bases in between. The CDR3 length is 15 residues. In the original workflow: Nucleated cell number was recorded as an estimate derived from reference gene primer amplification. Libraries were prepared by immunoSEQ multiplex PCR; TCRdb keeps only in-frame clonotypes and omits some of them. The V and J calls and clone size come from that table; D and trimming were worked out from the DNA. The sample records about 120,000 clones, about nine tenths being singletons. What was sequenced was peripheral blood. The clonotype originates from a woman aged 70-85 years with acute or convalescent COVID-19. This chain joins TRBV5-4 and TRBJ2-1; TRBD2 might be the D (5 bases). The CDR3 loop is CASSLAGVSQNEQFF. The CDR3 DNA reads as TGTGCCAGCAGCTTGGCCGGGGTCAGTCAAAATGAGCAGTTCTTC.